This TCR beta chain was sequenced for a study of cytomegalovirus exposure and HLA in healthy donors (dated by TCRdb to about 2017). About the full investigation: An earlier analysis of 587 of the donors reported 276 Gb of sequence data and 117 million unique TCR beta sequences obtained from around 190 million T cells. An early release covering just under 650 HLA-typed donors comprised approximately 300 gigabases of sequencing data and 85 million to 100 million unique TCR sequences. The genetic ancestry cluster associated with self-reported Caucasian donors included roughly four fifths of the roughly 400 genotyped donors. The aim of the study was to test whether cataloging public T cell receptors could identify signatures of past pathogen exposure. The T cell repertoires of under 750 subjects were profiled by immunosequencing and related to cytomegalovirus serostatus. A separate validation cohort of about 110 different subjects was used in addition to the roughly 700-subject first cohort. The study combined high-throughput TCR immunosequencing, statistical association of individual TCRs with disease status, and machine learning to predict cytomegalovirus infection status. A later analysis re-analyzed previously published TCR beta repertoires from hundreds of donors and added high-resolution HLA genotyping to study TCR occurrence patterns. In the later analysis, no new phenotypic data were used to find candidate immune exposures; instead, reliance was placed on TCR beta sequences and their occurrence across donors. In an earlier analysis of a few hundred of the donors, high-throughput TCR beta sequencing was used to judge whether each TCR beta V gene segment behaved as functional or pseudogenic. Donor age, sex, ethnicity and CMV serostatus were compiled alongside the repertoire data. Genome-wide SNP genotypes for about three fifths of the roughly 670 donors were used in a later genetic analysis, which treated that subset as a discovery cohort. Every repertoire in the discovery cohort had been generated on one and the same sequencing platform. HLA typing included class I and class II loci at four-digit resolution. Typing coverage varied by locus: about 620-630 donors for A, B, C, DRB1 and DQB1; approximately 500 for DQA1; 606 for DPA1; some 470 for DPB1. About five DR-DQ haplotypes were handled as single units for association and clustering because linkage in the cohort was strong. Among about 400 genotyped donors of the cohort, an average of roughly 230,000 unique TCR beta nucleotide sequences was sequenced per donor, of which about 18% were non-productive.

As for this clone: The clone's antigen remains unknown. The sample holds no much larger clone one base away, and base qualities are not on file.

Receptor libraries were prepared by the immunoSEQ multiplex PCR assay. For the multiplex PCR, a mixture combining 60 forward primers for TCR Vbeta segments and 13 reverse primers for TCR Jbeta segments was used. A multiplex PCR assay on genomic DNA amplified the CDR3 region of rearranged TCR beta genes. On the Illumina HiSeq System, the amplified TCR beta libraries were sequenced as 87-base-pair reads. The source study handled its data this way. A later analysis tallied around 80 million unique TCR beta chains across the 550 to 850 repertoires, and approximately 12 million of those chains were shared by two or more donors. Raw reads were error-corrected and collapsed into unique sequences with a nearest-neighbor algorithm that merged closely related sequences to remove PCR and sequencing errors. To assign V, D and J gene segments, CDR3 sequences were aligned to IMGT reference sequences. For a sequence to be retained, a match of at least six nucleotides to both a V gene segment and a J gene segment was required. A rearrangement counted as productive if the CDR3 had no stop codons and remained in frame with V and J, and every other rearrangement counted as non-productive. CDR3 was defined according to IMGT convention as the region running from the second conserved V-encoded cysteine to the conserved J-encoded phenylalanine. The earlier analysis of fewer than 750 of the donors excluded sequences that lacked an unambiguous match to a single V gene segment. In an earlier analysis of about 590 of the donors, a V segment was called functional when productive rearrangements were above 56.7%, and segregating when the standard deviation between donors exceeded 5%. A statistical classification framework was built to diagnose cytomegalovirus status from the catalog of TCR beta chain sequences. In a later analysis, TCR nucleotide sequences were compared against IMGT/GENE-DB human TR gene sequences so that V and J genes could be assigned. Using the TCRdist pipeline, a later analysis assigned CDR3 sequences along with most-parsimonious VDJ recombination scenarios. A later analysis defined each TCR beta chain by its CDR3 amino acid sequence plus V-gene family, and excluded reads lacking a unique V-gene family. As a way to deal with suspected cross-contamination and a sequencing artifact, a later analysis dropped approximately 590 nucleotide sequences that were highly shared and had low generation probability. A later analysis calculated a clonal expansion index for each public chain from normalized within-repertoire ranks of inferred template counts. In a later analysis, generation probabilities were computed using a VDJ recombination model fitted to out-of-frame rearrangements, and the results were checked against IGoR. A later analysis scored TCR-TCR, TCR-HLA and TCR-CMV co-occurrence with hypergeometric tests, applying a repertoire-size bias correction to TCR pairs. False discovery rates were estimated in a later analysis by permuting HLA or CMV assignments 20 times. In a later analysis, co-occurring TCRs were grouped using DBSCAN, with TCRdist sequence similarity added in when clustering inside HLA-allele-positive subsets. Repertoires with fewer than 30,000 or more than 120,000 public chains, plus five repertoires with anomalous nucleotide sharing, were excluded from co-occurrence clustering. Drawn from immuneACCESS, this table holds only the in-frame rearrangements with V and J called that TCRdb kept. Clones are partly lost; checked studies trace under half to an unresolved V gene and leave the rest unexplained. V, J and clone size are those of that table, while D and trimming were read from the DNA. Here the sample has tens of thousands of clones; 85% occur a single time. Over 8.5% of the sample is held by the ten biggest clonotypes.

Overall study results and their limits: A few of the identified cytomegalovirus-associated TCR beta chains were confirmed in vitro to be specific for cytomegalovirus antigens. Specific HLA alleles were associated with over 15,000 TCR beta sequences at a false discovery rate of 0.05 in a later analysis. The sequencing pipeline was judged likely to have produced a cluster of highly shared sequence variants as a technical artifact. This cohort had only TCR beta chains sequenced, and the lack of alpha or paired-chain data limited which features could be detected. Assigning TCR associations to individual alleles was difficult when HLA alleles, especially DR and DQ, strongly co-occurred. Because counts were too low, under 20 rarely observed V segments, including chromosome 9 orphons, were left out of the earlier analysis of 587 of the donors. CMV serostatus was the only immune exposure information available for the cohort. Most TCR sequences were seen in very few donors, while some public TCRs were found in many individuals. A total of 150 to 200 TCR beta chains were listed by the study as associated with cytomegalovirus. Because HLA typing was unavailable for some donors at each locus, only the typed subset was used in association tests. In a later analysis, several top co-occurrence clusters were reported to appear linked to parvovirus B19, influenza, CMV and Epstein-Barr virus. In a later analysis, most CMV-associated TCR beta chains were found to appear HLA-restricted, with HLA associations seemingly driven largely by CMV exposure. The 87-base-pair reads could not distinguish some IMGT-functional V segments, including TRBV6-2 and TRBV6-3, so those segments were excluded. In an earlier analysis of about 600 of the donors, most TCR beta V segments appeared in productive rearrangements about 90% or about 30% of the time, broadly matching IMGT annotations. A later analysis found that HLA-associated TCR beta chains were more clonally expanded and had lower generation probabilities than equally common non-associated chains. According to a later genetic analysis, donors in an Asian-associated ancestry cluster had fewer N-insertions in productive TCRs than the approximately 650-donor mean. Correlated functional status among segregating V segments might reflect linkage disequilibrium, but an unknown experimental factor could not be ruled out. The classifier was reported to diagnose cytomegalovirus status with high specificity and sensitivity in both the original cohort and the validation cohort. Roughly uniform sequencing depth across donors was assumed in presence/absence analyses, although this assumption may not hold. A later analysis found that TCR association rates varied across HLA loci, with DRB1 alleles showing the most associated TCRs and HLA-C alleles the fewest. The authors suggested that the approach could potentially be extended to other disease states and immunological phenotypes. V-gene and J-gene trimming of TCR beta chains was associated with a missense DCLRE1C variant in a later genetic analysis, and the association was replicated in an independent cohort. A further reported finding was that TCR beta sequences accurately predicted the HLA-A and HLA-B alleles for most subjects in the first cohort.

The cohort consisted of approximately 690 healthy bone marrow donors. All cohort members were sampled while nominally healthy, although unrecorded immune exposures were likely present. The donor was CMV seronegative and was included in the group of approximately 350 seronegative cohort members. A peripheral blood sample was provided by each donor, and peripheral blood mononuclear cells were used for TCR beta sequencing. Genomic DNA was extracted from the blood cell samples with the Qiagen DNeasy Blood Extraction Kit. The CDR3 holds 14 amino acids from the cysteine to the phenylalanine. This entry keeps only the CDR3 DNA: 42 bases, framed from base 1. V and J lose 3 bases and 5 bases, and a span of 13 bases separates them. Based on the germline V gene, the CDR1 and CDR2 sequences are MGHDK and SYGVNS.

The sequence derives from a female donor in good health and CMV-seronegative. Material: PBMCs. In this chain, TRBV25-1 is recombined with TRBJ1-1; the best D guess is TRBD1, with 6 bases matching. The base sequence is TGTGCCAGCAGTGAGCCACAAAGGGGGACTGAAGCTTTCTTT. Translated, this gives CASSEPQRGTEAFF.